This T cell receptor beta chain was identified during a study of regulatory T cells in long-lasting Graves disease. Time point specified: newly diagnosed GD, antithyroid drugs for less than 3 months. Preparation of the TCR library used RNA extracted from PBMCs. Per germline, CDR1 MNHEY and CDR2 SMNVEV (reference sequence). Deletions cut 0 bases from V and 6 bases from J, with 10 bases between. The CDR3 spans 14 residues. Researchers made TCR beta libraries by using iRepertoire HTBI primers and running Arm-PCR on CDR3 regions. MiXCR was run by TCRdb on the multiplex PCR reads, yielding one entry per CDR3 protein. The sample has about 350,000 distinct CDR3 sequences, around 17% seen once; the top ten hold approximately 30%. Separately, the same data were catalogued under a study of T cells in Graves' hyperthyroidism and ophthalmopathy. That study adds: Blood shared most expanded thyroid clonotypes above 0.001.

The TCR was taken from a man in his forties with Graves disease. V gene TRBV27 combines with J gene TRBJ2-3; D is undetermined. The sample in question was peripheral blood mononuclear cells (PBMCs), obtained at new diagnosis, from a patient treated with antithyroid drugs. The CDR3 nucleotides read TGTGCCAGCAGTTTATCGAATTTGGCTGATACGCAGTATTTT. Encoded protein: CASSLSNLADTQYF.